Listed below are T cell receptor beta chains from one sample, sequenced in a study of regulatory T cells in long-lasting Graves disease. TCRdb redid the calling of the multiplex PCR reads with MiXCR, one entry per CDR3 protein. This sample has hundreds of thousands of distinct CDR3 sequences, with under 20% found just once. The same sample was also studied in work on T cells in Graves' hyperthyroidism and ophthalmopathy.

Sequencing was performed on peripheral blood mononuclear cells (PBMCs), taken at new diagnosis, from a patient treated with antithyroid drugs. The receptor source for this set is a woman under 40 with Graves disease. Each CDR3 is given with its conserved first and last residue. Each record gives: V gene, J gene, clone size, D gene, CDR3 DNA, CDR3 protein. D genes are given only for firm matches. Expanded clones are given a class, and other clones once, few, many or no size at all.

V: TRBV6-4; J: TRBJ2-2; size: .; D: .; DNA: TGTGCCAGCAATGATATTTACACCGGGGAGCTGTTTTTT; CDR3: CASNDIYTGELFF
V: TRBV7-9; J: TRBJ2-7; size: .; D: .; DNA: TGTGCCAGCAGCTTAAGGGGTGAACGAGAGCAGTACTTC; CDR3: CASSLRGEREQYF
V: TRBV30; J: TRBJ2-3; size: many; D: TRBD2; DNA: TGTGCCTGGAGTTGGGGACTAGCGGATACGCAGTATTTT; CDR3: CAWSWGLADTQYF
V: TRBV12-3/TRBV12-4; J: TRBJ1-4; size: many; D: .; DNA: TGTGCCAGCAGTTCGACTGAAAAACTGTTTTTT; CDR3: CASSSTEKLFF
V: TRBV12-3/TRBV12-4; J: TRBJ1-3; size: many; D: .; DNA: TGTGCCAGCAGTTTATATTCAGCCTCTGGAAACACCATATATTTT; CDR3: CASSLYSASGNTIYF
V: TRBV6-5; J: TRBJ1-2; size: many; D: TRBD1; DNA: TGTGCCAGCAGTTCTCCTCGGACAGGGGGCCTCGGACGCTATGGCTACACCTTC; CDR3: CASSSPRTGGLGRYGYTF
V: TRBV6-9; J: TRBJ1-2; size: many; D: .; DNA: TGTGCCAGCAGTTACCCAGGGTTTTTCGGCTACACCTTC; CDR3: CASSYPGFFGYTF
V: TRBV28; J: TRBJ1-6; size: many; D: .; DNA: TGTGCCAGCAGTCCCACCGTAACGGGAAATTCACCCCTCCACTTT; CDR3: CASSPTVTGNSPLHF
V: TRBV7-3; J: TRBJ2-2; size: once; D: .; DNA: TGTGCCAGCAGCGAGGACCCAGACACCGGGGAGCTGTTTTTT; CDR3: CASSEDPDTGELFF
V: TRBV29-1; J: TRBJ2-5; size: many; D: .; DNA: TGCAGCGTTAATGACGGAGGGGAGACCCAGTACTTC; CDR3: CSVNDGGETQYF
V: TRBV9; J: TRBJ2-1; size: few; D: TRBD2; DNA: TGTGCCAGCAGCGACGGGACTAGCGGCATCTACAATGAGCAGTTCTTC; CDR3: CASSDGTSGIYNEQFF
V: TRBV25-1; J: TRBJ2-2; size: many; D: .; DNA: TGTGCCAGCAGTGTGAGGGAAACCGGGGAGCTGTTTTTT; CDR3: CASSVRETGELFF
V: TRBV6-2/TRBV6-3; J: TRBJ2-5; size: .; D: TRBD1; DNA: TGTGCCAGCAGTTACTCGACAGGGGACCAAGAGACCCAGTACTTC; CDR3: CASSYSTGDQETQYF
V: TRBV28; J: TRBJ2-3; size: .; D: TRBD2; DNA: TGTGCCAGCAGCCTGGGGGGGAGGATAGATACGCAGTATTTT; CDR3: CASSLGGRIDTQYF
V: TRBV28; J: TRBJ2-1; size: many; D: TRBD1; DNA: TGTGCCAGCAGTTTAACCGGGACAGGCCCTTACAATGAGCAGTTCTTC; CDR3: CASSLTGTGPYNEQFF
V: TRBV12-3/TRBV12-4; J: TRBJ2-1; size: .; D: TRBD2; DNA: TGTGCCAGCAGTAGGGGGTCAGCGGGAGGGGCAAATGAGCAGTTCTTC; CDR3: CASSRGSAGGANEQFF